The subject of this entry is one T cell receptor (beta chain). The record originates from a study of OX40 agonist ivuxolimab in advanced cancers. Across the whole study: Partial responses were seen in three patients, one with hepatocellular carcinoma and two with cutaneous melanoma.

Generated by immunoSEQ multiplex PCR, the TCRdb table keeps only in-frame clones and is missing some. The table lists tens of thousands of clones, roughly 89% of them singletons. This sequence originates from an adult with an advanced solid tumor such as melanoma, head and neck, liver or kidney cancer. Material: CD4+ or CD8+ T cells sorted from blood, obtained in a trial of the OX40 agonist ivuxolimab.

The CDR3 sequence is CASSEVGGAPYNEQFF. CDR3 coding DNA: TGTGCCAGCAGTGAAGTAGGCGGGGCCCCTTACAATGAGCAGTTCTTC. This chain uses TRBV2 with TRBJ2-1, with D perhaps matching TRBD2 (6 bases). The germline V and J ends were trimmed by 1 base and 4 bases, with 14 bases remaining between them. The CDR3 sequence is 16 residues long. The V gene's germline CDR1 is SNHLY and CDR2 FYNNEI.